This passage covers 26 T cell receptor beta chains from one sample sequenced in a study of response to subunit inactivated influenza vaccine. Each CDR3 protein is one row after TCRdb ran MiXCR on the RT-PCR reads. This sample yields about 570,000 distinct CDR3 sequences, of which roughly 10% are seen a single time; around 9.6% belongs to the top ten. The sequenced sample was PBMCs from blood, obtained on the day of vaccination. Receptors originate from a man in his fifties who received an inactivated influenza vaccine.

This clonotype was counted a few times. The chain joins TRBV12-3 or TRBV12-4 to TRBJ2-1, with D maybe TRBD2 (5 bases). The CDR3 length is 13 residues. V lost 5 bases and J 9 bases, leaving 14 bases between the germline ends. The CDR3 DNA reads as TGTGCCAGCAGTCCCCTGAATCGGGGTGAGCAGTTCTTC. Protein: CASSPLNRGEQFF.

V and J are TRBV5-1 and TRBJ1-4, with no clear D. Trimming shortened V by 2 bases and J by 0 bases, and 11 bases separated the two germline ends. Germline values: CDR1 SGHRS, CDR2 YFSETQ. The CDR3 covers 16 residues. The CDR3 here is CASSLRVAATNEKLFF. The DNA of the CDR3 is TGCGCCAGCAGCTTAAGGGTGGCAGCAACTAATGAAAAACTGTTTTTT.

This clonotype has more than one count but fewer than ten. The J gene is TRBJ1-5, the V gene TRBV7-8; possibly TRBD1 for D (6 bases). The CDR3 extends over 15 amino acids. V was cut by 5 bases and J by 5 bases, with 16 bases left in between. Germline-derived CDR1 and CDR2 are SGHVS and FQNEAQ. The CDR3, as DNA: TGTGCCAGCAGCCCTGGGAGGACAGCGGATCAGCCCCAGCATTTT. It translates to CASSPGRTADQPQHF.

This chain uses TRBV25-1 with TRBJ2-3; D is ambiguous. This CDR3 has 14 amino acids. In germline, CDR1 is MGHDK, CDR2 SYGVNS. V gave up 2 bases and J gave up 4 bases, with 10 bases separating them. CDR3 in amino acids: CASSEIGASDTQYF. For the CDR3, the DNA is TGTGCCAGCAGTGAAATTGGCGCCTCAGATACGCAGTATTTT.

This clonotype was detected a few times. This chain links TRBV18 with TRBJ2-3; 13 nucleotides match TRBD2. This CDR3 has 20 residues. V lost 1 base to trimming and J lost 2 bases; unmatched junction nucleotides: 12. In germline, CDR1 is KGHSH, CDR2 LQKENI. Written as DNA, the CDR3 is TGTGCCAGCTCACCACGAAGGGGGACTAGCGGGGACCGACACACAGATACGCAGTATTTT. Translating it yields CASSPRRGTSGDRHTDTQYF.

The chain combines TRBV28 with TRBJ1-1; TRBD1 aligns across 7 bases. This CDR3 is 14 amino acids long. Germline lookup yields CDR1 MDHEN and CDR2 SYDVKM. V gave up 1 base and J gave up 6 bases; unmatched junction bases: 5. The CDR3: CASSLLGRGAEAFF. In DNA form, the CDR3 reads TGTGCCAGCAGTTTATTGGGCAGGGGGGCTGAAGCTTTCTTT.

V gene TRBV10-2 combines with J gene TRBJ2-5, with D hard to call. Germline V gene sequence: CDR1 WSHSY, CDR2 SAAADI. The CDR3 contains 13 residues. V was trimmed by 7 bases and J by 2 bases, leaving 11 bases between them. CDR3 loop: CASTRLSQETQYF. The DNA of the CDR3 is TGCGCCAGCACCCGACTGTCTCAAGAGACCCAGTACTTC.

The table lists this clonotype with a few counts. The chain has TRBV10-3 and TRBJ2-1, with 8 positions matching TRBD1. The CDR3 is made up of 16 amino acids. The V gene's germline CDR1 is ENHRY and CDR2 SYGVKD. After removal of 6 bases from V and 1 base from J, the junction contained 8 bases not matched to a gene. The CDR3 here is CAISGQGSKSYNEQFF. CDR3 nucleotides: TGTGCCATCAGCGGACAGGGTTCTAAATCCTACAATGAGCAGTTCTTC.

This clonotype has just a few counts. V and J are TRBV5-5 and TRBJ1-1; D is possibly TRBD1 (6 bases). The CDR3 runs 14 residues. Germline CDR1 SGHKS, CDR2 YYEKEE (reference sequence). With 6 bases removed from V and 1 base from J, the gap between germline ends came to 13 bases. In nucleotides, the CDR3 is TGTGCCAGCACTCAACAGACAGGGAACACTGAAGCTTTCTTT. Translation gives CASTQQTGNTEAFF.

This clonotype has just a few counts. CDR3 region: CASSKGQGAGELFF. Here the CDR3 DNA reads TGCGCCAGCAGCAAGGGACAGGGCGCCGGGGAGCTGTTTTTT. V and J are TRBV5-1 and TRBJ2-2; TRBD1 agrees at 9 bases. V trimming: 4 bases; J trimming: 6 bases; junction bases outside the gene matches: 4. CDR1 and CDR2 (germline): SGHRS, YFSETQ. There are 14 residues in the CDR3.

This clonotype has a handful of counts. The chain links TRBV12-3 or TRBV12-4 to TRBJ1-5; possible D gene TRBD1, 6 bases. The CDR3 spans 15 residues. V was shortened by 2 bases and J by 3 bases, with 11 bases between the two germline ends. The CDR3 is CASSLWGQTNQPQHF. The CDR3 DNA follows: TGTGCCAGCAGTTTATGGGGACAAACCAATCAGCCCCAGCATTTT.

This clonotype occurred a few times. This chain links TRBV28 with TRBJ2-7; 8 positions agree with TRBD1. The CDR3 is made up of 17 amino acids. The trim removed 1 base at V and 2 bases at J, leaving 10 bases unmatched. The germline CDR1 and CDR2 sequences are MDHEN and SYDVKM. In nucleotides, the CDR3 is TGTGCCAGCAGTTTATACGTTGGACAGGGCCAAACCTACGAGCAGTACTTC. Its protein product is CASSLYVGQGQTYEQYF.

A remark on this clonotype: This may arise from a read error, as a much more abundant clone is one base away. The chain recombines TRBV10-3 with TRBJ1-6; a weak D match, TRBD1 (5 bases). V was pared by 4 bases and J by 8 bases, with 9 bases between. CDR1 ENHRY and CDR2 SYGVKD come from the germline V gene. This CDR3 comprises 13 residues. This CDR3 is CAISGQWHSPLHF. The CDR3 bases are TGTGCCATCAGTGGACAGTGGCATTCACCCCTCCACTTT.

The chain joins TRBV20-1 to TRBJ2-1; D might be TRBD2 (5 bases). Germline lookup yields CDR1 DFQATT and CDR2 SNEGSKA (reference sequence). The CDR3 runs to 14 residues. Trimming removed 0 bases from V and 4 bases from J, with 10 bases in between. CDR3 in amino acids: CSARDDGVYNEQFF. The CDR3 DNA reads TGCAGTGCTAGAGATGACGGGGTTTACAATGAGCAGTTCTTC.

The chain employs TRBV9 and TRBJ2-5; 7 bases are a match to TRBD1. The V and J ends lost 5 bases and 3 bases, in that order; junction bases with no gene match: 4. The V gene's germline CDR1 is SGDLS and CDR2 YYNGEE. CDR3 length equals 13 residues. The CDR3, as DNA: TGTGCCAGCAGACAGGGGTCGGAAGAGACCCAGTACTTC. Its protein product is CASRQGSEETQYF.

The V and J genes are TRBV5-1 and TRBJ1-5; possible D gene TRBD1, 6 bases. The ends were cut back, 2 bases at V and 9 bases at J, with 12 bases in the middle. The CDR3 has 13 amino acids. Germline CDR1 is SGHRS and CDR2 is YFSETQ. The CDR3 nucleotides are TGCGCCAGCAGCTTCGAGGGGGACGCGCCCCAGCATTTT. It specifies CASSFEGDAPQHF.

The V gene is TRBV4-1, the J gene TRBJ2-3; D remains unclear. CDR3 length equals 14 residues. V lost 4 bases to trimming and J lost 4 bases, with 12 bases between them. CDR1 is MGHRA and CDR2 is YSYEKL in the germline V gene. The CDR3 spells CASSPLEGADTQYF. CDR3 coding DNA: TGCGCCAGCAGCCCCCTGGAAGGCGCAGATACGCAGTATTTT.

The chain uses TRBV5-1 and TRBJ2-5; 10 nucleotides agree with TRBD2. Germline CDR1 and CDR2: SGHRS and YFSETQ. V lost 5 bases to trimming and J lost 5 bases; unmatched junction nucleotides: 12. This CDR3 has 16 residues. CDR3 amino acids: CASRGSSGGNTETQYF. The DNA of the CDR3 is TGCGCCAGCAGAGGTTCTAGCGGGGGTAATACGGAGACCCAGTACTTC. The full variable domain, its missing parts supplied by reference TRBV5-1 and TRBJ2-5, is KAGVTQTPRYLIKTRGQQVTLSCSPISGHRSVSWYQQTPGQGLQFLFEYFSETQRNKGNFPGRFSGRQFSNSRSEMNVSTLELGDSALYLCASRGSSGGNTETQYFGPGTRLLVL.

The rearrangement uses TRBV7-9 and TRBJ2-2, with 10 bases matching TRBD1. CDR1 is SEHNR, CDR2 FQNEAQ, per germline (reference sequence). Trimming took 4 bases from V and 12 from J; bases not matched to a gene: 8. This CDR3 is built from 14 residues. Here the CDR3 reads CASSWDRGYDKLFF. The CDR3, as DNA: TGTGCCAGCAGCTGGGACAGGGGTTACGACAAGCTGTTTTTT.

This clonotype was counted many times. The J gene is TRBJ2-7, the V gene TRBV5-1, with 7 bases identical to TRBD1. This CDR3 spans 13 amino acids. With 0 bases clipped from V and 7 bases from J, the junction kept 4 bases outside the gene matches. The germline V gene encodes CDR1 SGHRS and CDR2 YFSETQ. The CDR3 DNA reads TGCGCCAGCAGCTTGGAGGGGGCGCGGGAGCAGTACTTC. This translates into CASSLEGAREQYF. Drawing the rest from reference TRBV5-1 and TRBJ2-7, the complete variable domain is KAGVTQTPRYLIKTRGQQVTLSCSPISGHRSVSWYQQTPGQGLQFLFEYFSETQRNKGNFPGRFSGRQFSNSRSEMNVSTLELGDSALYLCASSLEGAREQYFGPGTRLTVT.

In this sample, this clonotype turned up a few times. The CDR3 sequence: CASSLPYSPLHF. The DNA for the CDR3 is TGTGCCAGCAGCTTACCCTATTCACCCCTCCACTTT. This chain links TRBV7-9 with TRBJ1-6; D gene uncertain. Germline V CDR1 and CDR2: SEHNR, FQNEAQ (reference sequence). The CDR3 spans 12 residues. V was clipped by 2 bases and J by 8 bases, with 4 bases between them.

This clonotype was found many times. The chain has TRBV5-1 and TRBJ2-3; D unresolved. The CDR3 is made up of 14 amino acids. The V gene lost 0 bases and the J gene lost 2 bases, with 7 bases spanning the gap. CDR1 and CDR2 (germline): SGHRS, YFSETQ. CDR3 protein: CASSLGVPTDTQYF. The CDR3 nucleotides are TGCGCCAGCAGCTTGGGCGTCCCCACAGATACGCAGTATTTT.

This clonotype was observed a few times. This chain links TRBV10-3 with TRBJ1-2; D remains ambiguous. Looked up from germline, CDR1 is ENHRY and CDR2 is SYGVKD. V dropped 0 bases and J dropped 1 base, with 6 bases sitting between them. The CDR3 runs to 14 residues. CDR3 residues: CAISESRNNYGYTF. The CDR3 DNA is TGTGCCATCAGTGAGTCCAGGAATAACTATGGCTACACCTTC.

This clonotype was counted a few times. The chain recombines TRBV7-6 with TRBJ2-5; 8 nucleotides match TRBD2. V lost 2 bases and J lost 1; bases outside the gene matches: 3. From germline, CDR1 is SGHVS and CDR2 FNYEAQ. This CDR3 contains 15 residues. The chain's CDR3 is CASSLPAGGQETQYF. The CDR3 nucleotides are TGTGCCAGCAGCTTACCCGCGGGGGGCCAAGAGACCCAGTACTTC.

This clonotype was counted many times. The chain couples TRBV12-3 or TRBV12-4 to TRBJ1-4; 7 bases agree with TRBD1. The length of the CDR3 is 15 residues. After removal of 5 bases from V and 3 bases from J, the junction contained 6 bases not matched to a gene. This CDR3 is CASSERGLANEKLFF. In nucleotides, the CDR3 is TGTGCCAGCAGTGAGAGGGGGCTTGCTAATGAAAAACTGTTTTTT.

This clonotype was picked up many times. Here the CDR3 DNA reads TGTGCCAGCAGTGAATGGGGAGGAGACACCGGGGAGCTGTTTTTT. This encodes CASSEWGGDTGELFF. The chain combines TRBV2 with TRBJ2-2, with a weak D call TRBD2 (6 bases). The V end lost 2 bases, the J end lost 3 bases, and 10 bases lay between the germline ends. The germline V gene encodes CDR1 SNHLY and CDR2 FYNNEI. CDR3 length equals 15 residues. The full variable domain, its missing parts supplied by reference TRBV2 and TRBJ2-2, is EPEVTQTPSHQVTQMGQEVILRCVPISNHLYFYWYRQILGQKVEFLVSFYNNEISEKSEIFDDQFSVERPDGSNFTLKIRSTKLEDSAMYFCASSEWGGDTGELFFGEGSRLTVL.